This entry lists 20 T cell receptor beta chains sequenced from one sample in a study of T cells expressing NK-cell markers. Using the 5' RACE reads, TCRdb records one entry per CDR3 protein without DNA. The table counts 200,000 to 300,000 distinct CDR3 sequences; 4.2% lies in the top ten. The sequenced sample consisted of blood T cells: a sorted CD56 or NKG2C T cell subset, CD4+ or CD8+ T cells, or bulk PBMC T cells (not recorded which). The receptors originated from a woman aged 18 to 75 in good health.

CDR3 in amino acids: CASSQNLGQTQYF. This chain connects TRBV3-1 to TRBJ2-3. Per the germline V gene, CDR1 is LGHDT and CDR2 is YNNKEL (reference sequence). CDR3 length equals 13 residues.

The gene calls are TRBV7-2 and TRBJ1-4. The CDR3 runs 11 residues. Germline V gene lookup returns CDR1 SGHTA and CDR2 FQGNSA. CDR3 region: CASTSGEKLFF.

The V gene is TRBV25-1, the J gene TRBJ2-5; TCRdb returns TRBD1, unconfirmable since there is no DNA. The CDR3 is 16 amino acids. CDR1 and CDR2 from the germline V gene are MGHDK and SYGVNS. The CDR3 protein is CASSDLQGAGQETQYF. The full variable domain, with the rest looked up from reference TRBV25-1 and TRBJ2-5, is EADIYQTPRYLVIGTGKKITLECSQTMGHDKMYWYQQDPGMELHLIHYSYGVNSTEKGDLSSESTVSRIRTEHFPLTLESARPSHTSQYLCASSDLQGAGQETQYFGPGTRLLVL.

This chain links TRBV30 with TRBJ1-6. The germline gives CDR1 GTSNPN, CDR2 SVGIG (reference sequence). The CDR3 sequence is 15 residues long. CDR3 protein: CAWSVRGGNNSPLHF.

This sequence joins TRBV7-2 and TRBJ2-7; the D call from TCRdb, TRBD2, cannot be confirmed without DNA. Germline CDR1 reads SGHTA; CDR2 reads FQGNSA. CDR3 size: 17 residues. The CDR3 protein is CASSYRLAGGRSYEQYF.

The chain combines TRBV7-3 with TRBJ2-2; without DNA, the TCRdb call of TRBD1 cannot be checked. Germline V CDR1 and CDR2: SGHTA, FQGTGA. The CDR3 loop spans 13 amino acids. The chain's CDR3 is CASSFSGSGELFF.

This chain uses TRBV20-1 with TRBJ1-1; TCRdb lists TRBD1, though no DNA is available to test this call. Germline-derived CDR1 and CDR2 are DFQATT and SNEGSKA (reference sequence). There are 15 residues in the CDR3. This CDR3 reads CSARGGGRVNTEAFF.

The V and J genes are TRBV20-1 and TRBJ2-4; with no DNA, the TCRdb D assignment of TRBD1 cannot be verified. Germline V CDR1 and CDR2: DFQATT, SNEGSKA (reference sequence). The CDR3 runs to 15 residues. CDR3 protein: CSARPRGVVKNIQYF.

This chain connects TRBV11-2 to TRBJ2-7; the TCRdb D gene call, TRBD1, has no DNA to confirm it. Germline-derived CDR1 and CDR2 are SGHAT and FQNNGV. The length of the CDR3 is 15 residues. The CDR3 loop is CASSLDGGQGAPQYF.

This chain uses TRBV30 with TRBJ1-1; TCRdb gives TRBD1 as the D gene, but with no DNA this cannot be confirmed. Per germline, CDR1 GTSNPN and CDR2 SVGIG (reference sequence). The CDR3 totals 13 residues. This CDR3 reads CAWSELRGSVAFF.

J is TRBJ2-5 and V is TRBV5-1; checking the TCRdb D call of TRBD1 is not possible without DNA. The CDR3 spans 14 residues. Germline CDR1 reads SGHRS; CDR2 reads YFSETQ. CDR3: CASSLQGREETQYF.

The rearrangement uses TRBV20-1 and TRBJ2-1; TCRdb designates TRBD1, a call that cannot be tested without DNA. CDR3 size: 16 residues. Germline V gene lookup returns CDR1 DFQATT and CDR2 SNEGSKA (reference sequence). The CDR3 protein is CSAREHGDGSYNEQFF.

This chain uses TRBV7-8 with TRBJ2-7; TCRdb's assignment of TRBD2 cannot be checked, as there is no DNA. The germline V gene has CDR1 SGHVS and CDR2 FQNEAQ. The CDR3 contains 16 residues. CDR3 protein: CASSLAGGTGSYEQYF.

V and J are TRBV6-1 and TRBJ1-1; TCRdb's D call of TRBD1 is untestable without DNA. The germline CDR1 and CDR2 sequences are MNHNS and SASEGT. This CDR3 has 14 amino acids. CDR3 region: CASSRDRGSTEAFF.

V usage is TRBV6-2 or TRBV6-3 and J usage is TRBJ2-1; checking the TCRdb D call of TRBD2 is not possible without DNA. The CDR3 length is 17 residues. Germline CDR1 and CDR2: MNHEY and SVGEGT. The CDR3 reads CASSYYSSGRLNNEQFF.

The genes are TRBV12-3 or TRBV12-4 and TRBJ1-1; absent DNA, TCRdb's TRBD1 call cannot be checked. The CDR3 is 15 residues long. CDR3 region: CASKPGQGDATEAFF.

This chain joins TRBV20-1 and TRBJ2-1; as DNA is missing, the TRBD1 call by TCRdb cannot be tested. Looked up from germline, CDR1 is DFQATT and CDR2 is SNEGSKA (reference sequence). This CDR3 is 12 amino acids long. CDR3 amino acids: CSVWTESNEQFF.

The CDR3 protein is CASSPQGGINQPQHF. The chain joins TRBV5-1 to TRBJ1-5; TCRdb calls TRBD1, which cannot be checked without DNA. Germline CDR1 and CDR2: SGHRS and YFSETQ. The CDR3 length is 15 residues.

V gene TRBV7-9 combines with J gene TRBJ1-1. CDR1 and CDR2 (germline): SEHNR, FQNEAQ (reference sequence). The CDR3 runs to 13 residues. The CDR3: CASSPQPHTEAFF.

The chain uses TRBV7-9 and TRBJ1-3; lacking DNA, the TRBD1 call made by TCRdb goes unchecked. This CDR3 is 15 amino acids long. The germline V gene has CDR1 SEHNR and CDR2 FQNEAQ (reference sequence). CDR3 sequence: CASSPGLEWGNTIYF.